These T cell receptor beta chains were read from a single sample in a study of preoperative IRX-2 immunotherapy in early breast cancer. Produced via immunoSEQ multiplex PCR; TCRdb's table is partial and in-frame only. The sample carries 25,000 to 30,000 clones, roughly 89% recorded once. The specimen was obtained from a patient treated with IRX-2 immunotherapy. The source of these receptors is a human donor with breast cancer. CDR3s include the opening cysteine and the closing phenylalanine or tryptophan. A D gene is named only where the DNA matches it firmly. Expanded clones get a size class; other rows say once, few or many, or leave the size out.

clone size,D gene,V gene,J gene,CDR3 protein,CDR3 DNA
-,-,TRBV10-3,TRBJ1-1,CAITEGGVTEAFF,TGTGCCATCACCGAAGGGGGTGTCACTGAAGCTTTCTTT
-,-,TRBV4-3,TRBJ1-2,CASSQDRAGDGYTF,TGCGCCAGCAGCCAAGATAGGGCAGGTGATGGCTACACCTTC
-,-,TRBV5-5,TRBJ2-7,CASSLEGRPTYEQYF,TGTGCCAGCAGCTTGGAAGGGAGGCCCACCTACGAGCAGTACTTC
once,-,TRBV7-9,TRBJ2-1,CASSPPRAPINEQFF,TGTGCCAGCAGCCCCCCCCGGGCCCCAATAAATGAGCAGTTCTTC
once,-,TRBV11-2,TRBJ2-7,CASSSGAESYEQYF,TGTGCCAGCAGCAGTGGAGCGGAGAGTTACGAGCAGTACTTC
-,TRBD1,TRBV23-1,TRBJ2-7,CASSRWRGQGSYEQYF,TGCGCCAGCAGTCGTTGGAGGGGACAGGGGTCATACGAGCAGTACTTC
-,TRBD2,TRBV7-2,TRBJ2-3,CASSLSGRGPDTQYF,TGTGCCAGCAGTTTAAGCGGGAGAGGCCCAGATACGCAGTATTTT
-,TRBD1,TRBV7-2,TRBJ1-1,CASSLGVTGGRTEAFF,TGTGCCAGCAGCTTAGGGGTTACAGGGGGGCGGACTGAAGCTTTCTTT
-,-,TRBV5-5,TRBJ1-5,CASSPGSAANQPQHF,TGTGCCAGCAGCCCCGGGTCGGCGGCTAATCAGCCCCAGCATTTT
-,-,TRBV25-1,TRBJ2-5,CASSGGGPSRGETQYF,TGTGCCAGCAGTGGCGGTGGACCCTCCCGTGGGGAGACCCAGTACTTC
-,-,TRBV6-5,TRBJ1-6,CASSYPAGPLHF,TGTGCCAGCAGTTACCCTGCCGGCCCCCTCCACTTT
-,-,TRBV29-1,TRBJ2-7,CSVLRDLGDYEQYF,TGCAGCGTACTCCGGGACTTGGGGGACTACGAGCAGTACTTC
-,TRBD1,TRBV11-2,TRBJ2-2,CASSSGTGVTGELFF,TGTGCCAGCAGCTCCGGGACAGGGGTCACCGGGGAGCTGTTTTTT
-,-,TRBV19,TRBJ2-5,CASSMGVEAETQYF,TGTGCCAGTAGTATGGGGGTGGAGGCAGAGACCCAGTACTTC
once,-,TRBV10-1,TRBJ2-7,CASSQAEQYF,TGCGCCAGCAGTCAGGCTGAGCAGTACTTC
-,TRBD2,TRBV28,TRBJ2-3,CASSLGLLAGFPYF,TGTGCCAGCAGTTTAGGTCTCCTAGCGGGATTCCCATATTTT
-,-,TRBV5-8,TRBJ1-3,CASRPGGTIYF,TGTGCCAGCAGACCCGGGGGCACCATATATTTT
-,TRBD1,TRBV2,TRBJ1-5,CASSPGQFQPQHF,TGTGCCAGCAGTCCGGGACAGTTTCAGCCCCAGCATTTT
-,TRBD1,TRBV7-9,TRBJ1-2,CASSLARGQRANYGYTF,TGTGCCAGCAGCTTAGCGCGGGGACAGAGAGCTAACTATGGCTACACCTTC
-,-,TRBV2,TRBJ2-2,CASSEVPGTGELFF,TGTGCCAGCAGTGAGGTACCGGGCACCGGGGAGCTGTTTTTT
few,-,TRBV25-1,TRBJ2-4,CASSDPTIAKNIQYF,TGTGCCAGCAGTGATCCCACGATAGCCAAAAACATTCAGTACTTC
-,TRBD1,TRBV6-5,TRBJ1-2,CASSPGGAPNYGYTF,TGTGCCAGCTCCCCAGGGGGGGCTCCCAACTATGGCTACACCTTC
-,-,TRBV7-2,TRBJ2-1,CASSAVRGGRAEQFF,TGTGCCAGCAGCGCAGTCAGAGGGGGGCGGGCTGAGCAGTTCTTC
-,-,TRBV7-2,TRBJ2-1,CASSLNGPTYNEQFF,TGTGCCAGCAGCTTAAACGGCCCCACCTACAATGAGCAGTTCTTC
-,-,TRBV18,TRBJ2-7,CASSQQGREQYF,TGTGCCAGCTCACAGCAGGGTAGAGAGCAGTACTTC
-,-,TRBV9,TRBJ2-1,CASSVGQLNEQFF,TGTGCCAGCAGCGTGGGACAACTCAATGAGCAGTTCTTC
-,-,TRBV27,TRBJ2-1,CASSLYGGLLNEQFF,TGTGCCAGCAGTTTATACGGGGGCCTATTAAATGAGCAGTTCTTC
-,TRBD1,TRBV7-6,TRBJ2-5,CASSFGTGTGQETQYF,TGTGCCAGCAGCTTTGGAACCGGGACAGGCCAAGAGACCCAGTACTTC
-,-,TRBV7-8,TRBJ2-1,CASSFFDEQFF,TGTGCCAGCAGCTTTTTCGATGAGCAGTTCTTC
-,TRBD2,TRBV25-1,TRBJ2-5,CARKGRGKTQYF,TGTGCCAGGAAGGGGAGGGGAAAGACCCAGTACTTC
-,-,TRBV11-2,TRBJ1-2,CASSLDLRAPNYGYTF,TGTGCCAGCAGCTTAGATTTAAGGGCCCCTAACTATGGCTACACCTTC
-,-,TRBV11-2,TRBJ2-1,CASSLNPTLYNEQFF,TGTGCCAGCAGCTTAAACCCGACACTTTACAATGAGCAGTTCTTC
-,TRBD1,TRBV19,TRBJ1-5,CASSGQGLNQPQHF,TGTGCCAGTAGCGGACAGGGGCTCAATCAGCCCCAGCATTTT
-,TRBD2,TRBV7-2,TRBJ2-7,CASRQHPGLGRGGHEQYF,TGTGCCAGCAGACAACACCCAGGACTAGGCCGGGGCGGCCACGAGCAGTACTTC
-,-,TRBV7-2,TRBJ2-1,CASSLASNEQFF,TGTGCCAGCAGCTTAGCCAGCAATGAGCAGTTCTTC
-,-,TRBV10-1,TRBJ2-5,CASSESVGQETQYF,TGCGCCAGCAGTGAAAGCGTGGGGCAAGAGACCCAGTACTTC
-,-,TRBV7-2,TRBJ2-7,CASSFMLVQYF,TGTGCCAGCAGCTTCATGTTGGTGCAGTACTTC
-,-,TRBV23-1,TRBJ2-1,CASSPGQSSYNEQFF,TGCGCCAGCAGTCCCGGACAGAGCTCCTACAATGAGCAGTTCTTC
-,TRBD1,TRBV5-6,TRBJ1-5,CASSKGRSGTGFQPQHF,TGTGCCAGCAGCAAGGGGCGGTCCGGGACAGGGTTTCAGCCCCAGCATTTT
once,-,TRBV27,TRBJ2-3,CASSFDPGGRTDTQYF,TGTGCCAGCAGTTTCGACCCAGGTGGGCGCACAGATACGCAGTATTTT
-,TRBD1,TRBV4-3,TRBJ1-1,CASSQDKGADTEAFF,TGCGCCAGCAGCCAAGATAAGGGGGCTGACACTGAAGCTTTCTTT
-,-,TRBV9,TRBJ2-7,CASSPHDRYEQYF,TGTGCCAGCAGCCCCCACGACCGCTACGAGCAGTACTTC
-,TRBD2,TRBV5-1,TRBJ2-7,CASSSTSGAYEQYF,TGCGCCAGCAGCTCGACTAGCGGGGCCTACGAGCAGTACTTC
-,-,TRBV6-4,TRBJ2-2,CASSAGRNTGELFF,TGTGCCAGCAGTGCTGGGAGAAACACCGGGGAGCTGTTTTTT
-,-,TRBV18,TRBJ2-7,CASSPPGFEQYF,TGTGCCAGCTCACCACCGGGGTTCGAGCAGTACTTC
-,-,TRBV7-8,TRBJ1-2,CASSLDDNPYGYTF,TGTGCCAGCAGCTTAGATGATAACCCTTATGGCTACACCTTC
-,-,TRBV6-5,TRBJ2-3,CASSSPGRDDTQYF,TGTGCCAGCAGTTCTCCCGGCAGGGACGATACGCAGTATTTT
once,TRBD2,TRBV4-3,TRBJ2-7,CASSQETSGGDYEQYF,TGCGCCAGCAGCCAGGAAACTAGCGGGGGGGACTACGAGCAGTACTTC